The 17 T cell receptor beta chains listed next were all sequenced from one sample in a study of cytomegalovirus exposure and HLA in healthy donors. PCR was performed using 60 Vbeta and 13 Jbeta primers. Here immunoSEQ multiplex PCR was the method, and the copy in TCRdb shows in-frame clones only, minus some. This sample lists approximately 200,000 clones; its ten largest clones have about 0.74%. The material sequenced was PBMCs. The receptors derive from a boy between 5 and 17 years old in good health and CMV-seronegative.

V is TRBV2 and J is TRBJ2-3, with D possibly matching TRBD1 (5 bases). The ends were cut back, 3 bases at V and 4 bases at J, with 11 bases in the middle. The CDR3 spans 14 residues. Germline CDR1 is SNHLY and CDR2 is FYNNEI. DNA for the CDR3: TGTGCCAGCAGTGACAGGGTTGGCGCAGATACGCAGTATTTT. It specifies CASSDRVGADTQYF.

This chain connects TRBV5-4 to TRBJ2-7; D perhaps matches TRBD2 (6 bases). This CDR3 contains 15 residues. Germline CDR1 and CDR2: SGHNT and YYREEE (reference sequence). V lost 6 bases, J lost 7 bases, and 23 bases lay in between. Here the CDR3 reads CASTKAGAGIREQYF. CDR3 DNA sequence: TGTGCCAGCACCAAAGCCGGGGCGGGGATACGGGAGCAGTACTTC.

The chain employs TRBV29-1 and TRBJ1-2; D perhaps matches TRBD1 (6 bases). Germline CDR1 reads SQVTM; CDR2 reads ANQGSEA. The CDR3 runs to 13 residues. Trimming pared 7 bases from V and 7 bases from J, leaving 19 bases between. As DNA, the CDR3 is TGCAGCGCCGAAGATTCGGGACATTCTGGCTACACCTTC. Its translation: CSAEDSGHSGYTF. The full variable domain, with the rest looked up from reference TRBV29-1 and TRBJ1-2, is SAVISQKPSRDICQRGTSLTIQCQVDSQVTMMFWYRQQPGQSLTLIATANQGSEATYESGFVIDKFPISRPNLTFSTLTVSNMSPEDSSIYLCSAEDSGHSGYTFGSGTRLTVV.

DNA for the CDR3: TGTGCCAGCAGCACAATAGCGGGGGTTCCCAAAGAGACCCAGTACTTC. Residues: CASSTIAGVPKETQYF. V is TRBV5-4 and J is TRBJ2-5, with 9 bases fitting TRBD2. Germline loops: CDR1 SGHNT, CDR2 YYREEE (reference sequence). The CDR3 contains 16 residues. V lost 4 bases to trimming and J lost 3 bases; unmatched junction nucleotides: 10.

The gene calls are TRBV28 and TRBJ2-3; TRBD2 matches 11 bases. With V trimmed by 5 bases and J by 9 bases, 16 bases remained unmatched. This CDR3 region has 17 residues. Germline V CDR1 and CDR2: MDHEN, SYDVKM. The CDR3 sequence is CASSPNGSGGAKETQYF. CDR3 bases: TGTGCCAGCAGTCCCAACGGTAGCGGGGGGGCGAAAGAGACGCAGTATTTT.

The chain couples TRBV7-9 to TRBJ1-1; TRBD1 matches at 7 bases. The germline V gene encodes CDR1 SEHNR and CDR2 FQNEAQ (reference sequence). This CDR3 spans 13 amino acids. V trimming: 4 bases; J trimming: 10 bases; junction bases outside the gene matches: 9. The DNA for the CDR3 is TGTGCCAGCAGCTCCGAACAGGGGCCGGTAGCTTTCTTT. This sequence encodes CASSSEQGPVAFF.

The CDR3 DNA reads TGTGCCAGCAGCCCCGGGGGGGCCAACGAGCAGTACTTC. It translates to CASSPGGANEQYF. The genes are TRBV11-3 and TRBJ2-7; TRBD2 matches at 8 bases. Germline lookup yields CDR1 SGHNT and CDR2 YENEEA. This CDR3 region has 13 residues. The ends lost 5 bases at V and 5 bases at J; junction bases unmatched: 5.

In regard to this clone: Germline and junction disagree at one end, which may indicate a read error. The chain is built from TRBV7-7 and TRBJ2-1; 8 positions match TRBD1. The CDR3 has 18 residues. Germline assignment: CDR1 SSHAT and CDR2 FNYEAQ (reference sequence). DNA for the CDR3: TGTGCTAGCAGCTTAGCGACAGGGGAGGAAGGGAATAGCAATGAGCAGTTCTTC. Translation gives CASSLATGEEGNSNEQFF. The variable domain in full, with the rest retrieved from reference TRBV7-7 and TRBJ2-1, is GAGVSQSPRYKVTKRGQDVTLRCDPISSHATLYWYQQALGQGPEFLTYFNYEAQPDKSGLPSDRFSAERPEGSISTLTIQRTEQRDSAMYRCASSLATGEEGNSNEQFFGPGTRLTVL.

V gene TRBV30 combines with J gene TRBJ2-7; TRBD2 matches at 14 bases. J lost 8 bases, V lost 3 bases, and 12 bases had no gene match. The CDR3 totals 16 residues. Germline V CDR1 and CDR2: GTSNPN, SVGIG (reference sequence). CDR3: CAWRARVGLAGGQQYF. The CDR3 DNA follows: TGTGCCTGGAGGGCCCGAGTAGGACTAGCGGGGGGACAGCAGTACTTC.

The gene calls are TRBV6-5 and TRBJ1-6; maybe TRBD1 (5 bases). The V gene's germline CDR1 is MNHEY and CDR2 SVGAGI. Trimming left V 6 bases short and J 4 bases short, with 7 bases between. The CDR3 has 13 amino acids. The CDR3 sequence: CASSGGYNSPLHF. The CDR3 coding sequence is TGTGCCAGCAGCGGGGGTTATAATTCACCCCTCCACTTT.

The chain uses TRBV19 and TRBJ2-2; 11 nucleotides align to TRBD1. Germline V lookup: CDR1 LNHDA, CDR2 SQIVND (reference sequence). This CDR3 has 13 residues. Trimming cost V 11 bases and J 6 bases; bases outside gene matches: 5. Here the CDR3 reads CAGGTGGAGELFF. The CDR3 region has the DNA TGTGCCGGCGGGACAGGGGGTGCCGGGGAGCTGTTTTTT.

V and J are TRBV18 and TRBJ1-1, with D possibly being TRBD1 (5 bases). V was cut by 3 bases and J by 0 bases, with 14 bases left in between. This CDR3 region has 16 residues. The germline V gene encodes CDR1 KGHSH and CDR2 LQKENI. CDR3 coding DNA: TGTGCCAGCTCACCTTTGGGGGGTGCTGTGAACACTGAAGCTTTCTTT. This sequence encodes CASSPLGGAVNTEAFF.

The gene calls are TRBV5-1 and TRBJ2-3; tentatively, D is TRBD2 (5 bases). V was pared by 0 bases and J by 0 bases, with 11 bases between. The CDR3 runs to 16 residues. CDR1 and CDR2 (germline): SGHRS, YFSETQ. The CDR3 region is CASSLDLATSTDTQYF. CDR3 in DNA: TGCGCCAGCAGCTTGGACCTAGCAACTAGCACAGATACGCAGTATTTT.

The DNA of the CDR3 is TGTGCCAGCAGCTTAAATTCAGTTGAGCAGTACTTC. Encoded protein: CASSLNSVEQYF. The chain couples TRBV7-2 to TRBJ2-7, with D unclear. The germline V and J ends were trimmed by 2 bases and 7 bases, with 9 bases remaining between them. The CDR3 spans 12 residues. Germline V gives CDR1 SGHTA, CDR2 FQGNSA.

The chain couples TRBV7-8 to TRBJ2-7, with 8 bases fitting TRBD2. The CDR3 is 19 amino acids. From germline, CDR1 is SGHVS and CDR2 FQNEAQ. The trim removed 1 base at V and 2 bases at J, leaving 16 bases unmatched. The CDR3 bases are TGTGCCAGCAGCTTAGGGGTGCTCAGAGTTGCGGGGGGACCCTACGAGCAGTACTTC. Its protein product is CASSLGVLRVAGGPYEQYF. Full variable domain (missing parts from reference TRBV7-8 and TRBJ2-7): GAGVSQSPRYKVAKRGQDVALRCDPISGHVSLFWYQQALGQGPEFLTYFQNEAQLDKSGLPSDRFFAERPEGSVSTLKIQRTQQEDSAVYLCASSLGVLRVAGGPYEQYFGPGTRLTVT.

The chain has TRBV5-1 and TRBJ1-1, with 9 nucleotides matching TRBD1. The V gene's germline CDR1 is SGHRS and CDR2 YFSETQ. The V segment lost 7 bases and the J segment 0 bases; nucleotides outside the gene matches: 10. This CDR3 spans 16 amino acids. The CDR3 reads CASRYRDRELNTEAFF. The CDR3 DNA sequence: TGCGCCAGCCGATACCGGGACAGGGAACTGAACACTGAAGCTTTCTTT.

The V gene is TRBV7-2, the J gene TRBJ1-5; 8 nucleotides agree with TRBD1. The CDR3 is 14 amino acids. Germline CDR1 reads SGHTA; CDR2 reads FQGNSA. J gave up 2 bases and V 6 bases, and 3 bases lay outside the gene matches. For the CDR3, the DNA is TGTGCCAGCAGTGACAGGGGCGGCAATCAGCCCCAGCATTTT. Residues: CASSDRGGNQPQHF.